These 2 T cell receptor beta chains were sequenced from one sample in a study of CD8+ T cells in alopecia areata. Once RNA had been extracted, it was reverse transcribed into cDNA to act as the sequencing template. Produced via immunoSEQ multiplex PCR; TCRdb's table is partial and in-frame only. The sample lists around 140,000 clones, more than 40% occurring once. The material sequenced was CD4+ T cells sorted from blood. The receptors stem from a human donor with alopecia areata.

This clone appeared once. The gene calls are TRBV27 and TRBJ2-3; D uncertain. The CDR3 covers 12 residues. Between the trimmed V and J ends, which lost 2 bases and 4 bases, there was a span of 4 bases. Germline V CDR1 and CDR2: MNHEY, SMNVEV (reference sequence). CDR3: CASSLDADTQYF. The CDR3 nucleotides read TGTGCCAGCAGTTTAGACGCAGATACGCAGTATTTT.

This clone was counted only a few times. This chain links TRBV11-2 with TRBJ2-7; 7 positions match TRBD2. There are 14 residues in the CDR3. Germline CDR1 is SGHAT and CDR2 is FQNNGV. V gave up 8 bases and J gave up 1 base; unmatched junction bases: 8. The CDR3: CASSRASGSYEQYF. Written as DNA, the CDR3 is TGTGCCAGCTCCAGGGCTAGCGGATCCTACGAGCAGTACTTC.